Listed here are 9 T cell receptor beta chains from one sample, sequenced in a study of CD8 T cells in ankylosing spondylitis. TCRdb reprocessed the 5' RACE reads with MiXCR, giving one entry per CDR3 protein. The sample records roughly 160,000 distinct CDR3 sequences, more than 9% being singletons. Sequenced: blood, either unsorted or a sorted T cell fraction (not recorded which). These receptors were taken from a male donor with ankylosing spondylitis or in good health (not recorded which).

The rearrangement uses TRBV7-8 and TRBJ2-5, with D possibly matching TRBD2 (7 bases). This CDR3 is built from 13 residues. Germline CDR1 and CDR2: SGHVS and FQNEAQ. V was trimmed by 5 bases and J by 9 bases, leaving 16 bases between them. The CDR3 DNA reads as TGTGCCAGCAGCCAACAGGGAGGGGAGGCCCAGTACTTC. It yields the protein CASSQQGGEAQYF.

At least ten counts were recorded for this clonotype. The chain combines TRBV28 with TRBJ1-3; TRBD1 is a possible D gene (5 bases). Germline V gives CDR1 MDHEN, CDR2 SYDVKM. The CDR3 spans 13 residues. V was clipped by 3 bases and J by 12 bases, with 15 bases between them. CDR3 amino acids: CASSFSGEPGIYF. CDR3 coding DNA: TGTGCCAGCAGTTTCTCGGGGGAGCCGGGCATATATTTT.

This clonotype was seen at least ten times. This rearrangement joins TRBV7-7 to TRBJ2-3; 11 bases are a match to TRBD2. From germline, CDR1 is SSHAT and CDR2 FNYEAQ (reference sequence). The CDR3 runs 15 residues. V lost 6 bases to trimming and J lost 5 bases; unmatched junction nucleotides: 7. CDR3 sequence (DNA): TGTGCCAGCAGTCTTAGCGGGGGGGCCGGAGATACGCAGTATTTT. This gives the protein CASSLSGGAGDTQYF.

This sequence joins TRBV5-1 and TRBJ2-7, with 7 positions matching TRBD1. Germline CDR1 SGHRS, CDR2 YFSETQ. This CDR3 spans 15 amino acids. Trimming took 0 bases from V and 2 from J; bases not matched to a gene: 5. CDR3 region: CASSLAQGQTYEQYF. In nucleotides, the CDR3 is TGCGCCAGCAGCTTGGCACAGGGGCAAACCTACGAGCAGTACTTC.

The genes are TRBV7-2 and TRBJ2-7; tentatively, D is TRBD2 (6 bases). The germline V and J ends were trimmed by 2 bases and 2 bases, with 13 bases remaining between them. CDR3 size: 15 residues. Germline V gives CDR1 SGHTA, CDR2 FQGNSA. The CDR3 DNA follows: TGTGCCAGCAGCTTAAATCGGGGGTTTGCCTACGAGCAGTACTTC. Protein product: CASSLNRGFAYEQYF.

The sample holds one count of this clonotype. Germline and junction disagree at one end, which may indicate a read error. The chain joins TRBV5-6 to TRBJ2-1; 8 positions match TRBD2. The CDR3 contains 15 residues. The germline V gene encodes CDR1 SGHDT and CDR2 YYEEEE. CDR3 residues: CVSSFYRSGNREQFF. In nucleotides, the CDR3 is TGTGTCAGCAGCTTCTACCGTAGCGGGAATCGGGAGCAGTTCTTC.

This clonotype was found many times. V gene TRBV12-3 or TRBV12-4 combines with J gene TRBJ2-5, with D possibly TRBD1 on 5 matching bases. Trimming removed 5 bases from V and 5 bases from J, with 12 bases in between. The CDR3 is 13 residues long. The CDR3 nucleotides read TGTGCCAGCAGTCCCCGACAGAAGGAGACCCAGTACTTC. Translation gives CASSPRQKETQYF.

The chain uses TRBV6-1 and TRBJ2-1, with 11 bases fitting TRBD2. Germline loops: CDR1 MNHNS, CDR2 SASEGT. With 4 bases clipped from V and 9 bases from J, the junction kept 8 bases outside the gene matches. This CDR3 has 15 amino acids. CDR3 coding DNA: TGTGCCAGCAGTGGGGATAGCGGGAGGGCCAGTGAGCAGTTCTTC. Translation gives CASSGDSGRASEQFF.

This clonotype was recorded a few times. The rearrangement joins TRBV5-4 to TRBJ1-2; TRBD1 is a possible D gene (5 bases). Between the trimmed V and J ends, which lost 1 base and 6 bases, there was a span of 10 bases. The CDR3 spans 13 residues. CDR1 is SGHNT and CDR2 is YYREEE in the germline V gene (reference sequence). The CDR3 is CASSLYGGNGYTF. CDR3 DNA: TGTGCCAGCAGCTTGTACGGGGGAAATGGCTACACCTTC. The whole variable domain, remainder taken from reference TRBV5-4 and TRBJ1-2, is ETGVTQSPTHLIKTRGQQVTLRCSSQSGHNTVSWYQQALGQGPQFIFQYYREEENGRGNFPPRFSGLQFPNYSSELNVNALELDDSALYLCASSLYGGNGYTFGSGTRLTVV.